This is a list of T cell receptor beta chains from one sample in a study of human T cells and chemical hapten exposure. TCRdb re-derived calls from the RACE reads in MiXCR, one entry per CDR3 protein. The sample contains roughly 380,000 distinct CDR3 sequences, approximately 5.1% of which appear only once. Sequencing was performed on whole blood, taken in connection with sensitization to the hapten diphenylcyclopropenone (DPC). The receptors come from a woman between 50 and 59 years old with alopecia areata. Some clones in this sample may be carry-over from other donors' samples. Each CDR3 is given with its conserved first and last residue. A D gene is named only where the DNA matches it firmly. Clone size is given for some rows only: seen once, a few or many times, or a class if the clone is expanded.

j_call clone_size d_call v_call cdr3_aa cdr3_nt
TRBJ2-3 many NA TRBV4-3 CASSQEREGLWTDTQYF TGCGCCAGCAGCCAAGAAAGAGAGGGGTTGTGGACAGATACGCAGTATTTT
TRBJ2-3 NA NA TRBV10-3 CAISEKGGGTDTQYF TGTGCCATCAGTGAGAAGGGGGGAGGCACAGATACGCAGTATTTT
TRBJ1-2 NA NA TRBV20-1 CSARTGINYGYTF TGCAGTGCGCGAACAGGGATTAACTATGGCTACACCTTC
TRBJ2-3 many NA TRBV7-9 CASSLDPFLDTQYF TGTGCCAGCAGCCTTGACCCTTTTTTAGATACGCAGTATTTT
TRBJ2-7 NA NA TRBV28 CASSSGRELYEQYF TGTGCCAGCAGTTCTGGACGGGAGCTATACGAGCAGTACTTC
TRBJ2-1 many NA TRBV2 CASRIRGTYNEQFF TGTGCCAGCAGAATCAGGGGAACTTACAATGAGCAGTTCTTC
TRBJ1-1 many TRBD1 TRBV12-3/TRBV12-4 CASSLGGGANTEAFF TGTGCCAGCAGTTTAGGAGGGGGCGCGAACACTGAAGCTTTCTTT
TRBJ1-1 NA TRBD1 TRBV5-6 CASRYGTADYEAFF TGTGCCAGCAGATACGGGACAGCCGACTATGAAGCTTTCTTT
TRBJ1-3 many TRBD1 TRBV5-1 CASSFLGQGNTGNTIYF TGCGCCAGCAGCTTCCTAGGACAGGGTAACACTGGAAACACCATATATTTT
TRBJ1-3 few TRBD1 TRBV4-3 CASSQDLGIGQGARGNTIYF TGCGCCAGCAGCCAAGATTTGGGTATAGGACAGGGGGCGAGAGGAAACACCATATATTTT
TRBJ2-7 many NA TRBV7-8 CASSFDRPAYEQYF TGTGCCAGCAGCTTCGACAGGCCAGCCTACGAGCAGTACTTC
TRBJ2-4 few NA TRBV7-9 CASSHLPLLGGRGKNIQYF TGTGCCAGCAGCCATCTCCCGTTGCTGGGGGGCAGAGGCAAAAACATTCAGTACTTC
TRBJ2-4 many NA TRBV7-2 CASSLAETPKNIQYF TGTGCCAGCAGCTTAGCCGAGACGCCCAAAAACATTCAGTACTTC
TRBJ2-5 many NA TRBV6-6 CASSYPQETQYF TGTGCCAGCAGTTATCCCCAAGAGACCCAGTACTTC
TRBJ2-7 many TRBD1 TRBV28 CASSYGQGVDEQYF TGTGCCAGCAGTTACGGGCAGGGGGTCGACGAGCAGTACTTC
TRBJ2-7 NA TRBD2 TRBV5-4 CASRTDSGIIYEQYF TGTGCCAGCAGAACCGACAGCGGGATTATCTACGAGCAGTACTTC
TRBJ1-5 NA NA TRBV30 CAWSTSAGRYNQPQHF TGTGCCTGGAGTACTTCCGCGGGACGGTACAATCAGCCCCAGCATTTT
TRBJ2-1 few TRBD1 TRBV6-6 CASNDRGEQFF TGTGCCAGCAATGACAGGGGTGAGCAGTTCTTC
TRBJ2-3 few NA TRBV24-1 CATSDSEQGPDTQYF TGTGCCACCAGTGATTCGGAACAGGGCCCAGATACGCAGTATTTT
TRBJ2-1 NA TRBD2 TRBV12-3/TRBV12-4 CASILSGGAAEQFF TGTGCCAGCATACTAAGCGGGGGGGCCGCCGAGCAGTTCTTC
TRBJ1-6 NA NA TRBV9 CASSVDTNSPLHF TGTGCCAGCAGCGTAGACACGAATTCACCCCTCCACTTT
TRBJ2-5 few TRBD2 TRBV9 CASSAGLAGGPRQETQYF TGTGCCAGCAGCGCAGGACTAGCGGGGGGGCCGCGACAAGAGACCCAGTACTTC
TRBJ1-6 many TRBD1 TRBV3-1 CASSHAGTGLGSPLHF TGTGCCAGCAGCCACGCTGGGACAGGGCTTGGTTCACCCCTCCACTTT
TRBJ1-2 few NA TRBV29-1 CSVAASANYGYTF TGCAGCGTTGCGGCCTCGGCGAACTATGGCTACACCTTC
TRBJ1-2 many TRBD1 TRBV2 CASSPDRGNYGYTF TGTGCCAGCAGTCCCGACAGGGGGAACTATGGCTACACCTTC
TRBJ2-5 many NA TRBV7-6 CASSLPSSQETQYF TGTGCCAGCAGCCTACCTAGCAGCCAAGAGACCCAGTACTTC
TRBJ2-2 once TRBD1 TRBV12-3/TRBV12-4 CALQTGYTGELFF TGTGCCCTACAGACAGGGTACACCGGGGAGCTGTTTTTT
TRBJ1-2 many TRBD1 TRBV29-1 CSVPDRVVDYGYTF TGCAGCGTTCCGGACAGGGTGGTGGACTATGGCTACACCTTC
TRBJ2-7 many TRBD1 TRBV6-1 CASSEALGQGANEQYF TGTGCCAGCAGTGAAGCTCTTGGACAGGGGGCCAACGAGCAGTACTTC
TRBJ2-1 many TRBD1 TRBV2 CASTRDRAGNDEQFF TGTGCCAGCACTAGGGACAGGGCGGGCAACGATGAGCAGTTCTTC
TRBJ2-1 NA NA TRBV9 CASSAYVTRYEQFF TGTGCCAGCAGCGCCTACGTAACCCGCTATGAGCAGTTCTTC
TRBJ2-3 NA TRBD2 TRBV20-1 CSARRLATDTQYF TGCAGTGCTAGGAGACTAGCTACAGATACGCAGTATTTT
TRBJ1-2 few TRBD1 TRBV28 CASRWDRGLGYGYTF TGTGCCAGCAGGTGGGACAGGGGGCTAGGCTATGGCTACACCTTC
TRBJ2-7 few NA TRBV7-9 CASSLASGAGRTGEQYF TGTGCCAGCAGCTTAGCGAGCGGAGCAGGGAGAACGGGCGAGCAGTACTTC
TRBJ2-7 many NA TRBV12-3/TRBV12-4 CASSPGVYEQYF TGTGCCAGCAGCCCCGGGGTTTACGAGCAGTACTTC
TRBJ2-7 many NA TRBV24-1 CATSAADRSGEQYF TGTGCCACCAGTGCCGCTGATAGGTCGGGGGAGCAGTACTTC
TRBJ1-2 few NA TRBV6-5 CASSYSAGVGYTF TGTGCCAGCAGTTACTCTGCAGGGGTCGGCTACACCTTC
TRBJ2-5 many NA TRBV10-3 CAISEHNGETQYF TGTGCCATCAGCGAGCACAACGGGGAGACCCAGTACTTC
TRBJ1-2 few NA TRBV20-1 CSGIYRHNYGYTF TGCAGTGGAATTTACCGCCACAACTATGGCTACACCTTC
TRBJ2-7 many NA TRBV20-1 CSANPEDYEQYF TGCAGTGCTAATCCCGAGGACTACGAGCAGTACTTC